A selection of T cell receptor beta chains follows, all from one sample in a study of OX40 agonist ivuxolimab in advanced cancers. Sequencing used immunoSEQ multiplex PCR; TCRdb keeps in-frame clones, though not all of them. The table has some 73,000 clones, about 87% seen once; the top ten hold roughly 0.5%. The material was CD4+ or CD8+ T cells sorted from blood, obtained in a trial of the OX40 agonist ivuxolimab. Source of these receptors: an adult with an advanced solid tumor such as melanoma, head and neck, liver or kidney cancer. The CDR3 runs from the conserved cysteine through the conserved F or W. Fields, in order: J gene, D gene, V gene, clone size, CDR3 protein, CDR3 DNA. A D gene is named only where the DNA matches it firmly. Clone size is shown for a subset of rows, as once, few, many or a class of expanded clone.

j_call: TRBJ2-2; d_call: TRBD1; v_call: TRBV2; clone_size: -; cdr3_aa: CASSAQGKGTGELFF; cdr3_nt: TGTGCCAGCAGTGCACAGGGGAAGGGTACCGGGGAGCTGTTTTTT
j_call: TRBJ2-6; d_call: TRBD1; v_call: TRBV5-4; clone_size: -; cdr3_aa: CASSSDRAGANVLTF; cdr3_nt: TGTGCCAGCAGTTCCGACAGGGCTGGGGCCAACGTCCTGACTTTC
j_call: TRBJ1-5; d_call: TRBD1; v_call: TRBV2; clone_size: -; cdr3_aa: CASSREGGPYSNQPQHF; cdr3_nt: TGTGCCAGCAGTCGGGAAGGGGGCCCTTATAGCAATCAGCCCCAGCATTTT
j_call: TRBJ2-7; d_call: -; v_call: TRBV19; clone_size: once; cdr3_aa: CASIYEQYF; cdr3_nt: TGTGCCAGTATTTACGAGCAGTACTTC
j_call: TRBJ2-7; d_call: TRBD2; v_call: TRBV18; clone_size: -; cdr3_aa: CASSLGTSGPLSF; cdr3_nt: TGTGCCAGCTCTCTCGGGACTAGCGGGCCCCTCTCCTTC
j_call: TRBJ2-3; d_call: TRBD2; v_call: TRBV19; clone_size: once; cdr3_aa: CASSVKTSGGTDTQYF; cdr3_nt: TGTGCCAGTAGTGTTAAGACTAGCGGGGGCACAGATACGCAGTATTTT
j_call: TRBJ2-3; d_call: TRBD2; v_call: TRBV5-1; clone_size: few; cdr3_aa: CASSLVGTSIFVTDTQYF; cdr3_nt: TGCGCCAGCAGCTTGGTCGGGACTAGCATTTTCGTTACAGATACGCAGTATTTT
j_call: TRBJ1-2; d_call: -; v_call: TRBV30; clone_size: -; cdr3_aa: CASLLYGYTF; cdr3_nt: TGTGCTTCTCTGCTCTATGGCTACACCTTC
j_call: TRBJ1-1; d_call: -; v_call: TRBV7-9; clone_size: -; cdr3_aa: CASSERQHTEAFF; cdr3_nt: TGTGCCAGCAGCGAAAGACAACACACTGAAGCTTTCTTT
j_call: TRBJ2-5; d_call: -; v_call: TRBV15; clone_size: -; cdr3_aa: CATSRAGLPLETQYF; cdr3_nt: TGTGCCACCAGCAGGGCGGGACTCCCCTTAGAGACCCAGTACTTC
j_call: TRBJ2-3; d_call: -; v_call: TRBV19; clone_size: medium-sized; cdr3_aa: CASSNTGYTQYF; cdr3_nt: TGTGCCAGTAGTAACACAGGGTATACGCAGTATTTT
j_call: TRBJ2-5; d_call: -; v_call: TRBV21-1; clone_size: -; cdr3_aa: CASSNGQETQYF; cdr3_nt: TGTGCCAGCAGCAATGGGCAAGAGACCCAGTACTTC
j_call: TRBJ2-3; d_call: TRBD2; v_call: TRBV5-1; clone_size: -; cdr3_aa: CASSSLTSGTDTQYF; cdr3_nt: TGCGCCAGCAGCTCCCTGACTAGCGGCACAGATACGCAGTATTTT
j_call: TRBJ1-4; d_call: TRBD1; v_call: TRBV19; clone_size: -; cdr3_aa: CASSIQGEEKLFF; cdr3_nt: TGTGCCAGTAGTATACAGGGGGAAGAAAAACTGTTTTTT
j_call: TRBJ2-7; d_call: TRBD1; v_call: TRBV6-6; clone_size: -; cdr3_aa: CASRKPGQRNSYEQYF; cdr3_nt: TGTGCCAGCAGAAAACCGGGACAGCGAAACTCCTACGAGCAGTACTTC
j_call: TRBJ2-3; d_call: -; v_call: TRBV9; clone_size: -; cdr3_aa: CASSFGTSTDTQYF; cdr3_nt: TGTGCCAGCAGCTTCGGGACTAGCACAGATACGCAGTATTTT
j_call: TRBJ1-1; d_call: -; v_call: TRBV19; clone_size: -; cdr3_aa: CASSIVGETEAFF; cdr3_nt: TGTGCCAGTAGTATAGTCGGGGAGACTGAAGCTTTCTTT
j_call: TRBJ2-3; d_call: -; v_call: TRBV28; clone_size: -; cdr3_aa: CASSLVSDRTDTQYF; cdr3_nt: TGTGCCAGCTCCCTCGTCAGCGACCGCACAGATACGCAGTATTTT
j_call: TRBJ2-1; d_call: -; v_call: TRBV5-5; clone_size: -; cdr3_aa: CASSYVTTGEQFF; cdr3_nt: TGTGCCAGCAGTTATGTTACTACAGGTGAGCAGTTCTTC
j_call: TRBJ1-2; d_call: -; v_call: TRBV14; clone_size: -; cdr3_aa: CASSRRGNYGYTF; cdr3_nt: TGTGCCAGCAGCCGGAGGGGCAACTATGGCTACACCTTC
j_call: TRBJ1-4; d_call: -; v_call: TRBV7-9; clone_size: -; cdr3_aa: CASSRAMGEKLFF; cdr3_nt: TGTGCCAGCAGCCGTGCAATGGGTGAAAAACTGTTTTTT
j_call: TRBJ2-5; d_call: TRBD1; v_call: TRBV5-1; clone_size: -; cdr3_aa: CASSPPLGQGPEETQYF; cdr3_nt: TGCGCCAGCAGCCCCCCTTTGGGACAGGGGCCAGAGGAGACCCAGTACTTC
j_call: TRBJ1-1; d_call: -; v_call: TRBV5-4; clone_size: -; cdr3_aa: CASSLEGPMNTEAFF; cdr3_nt: TGTGCCAGCAGCTTGGAGGGCCCGATGAACACTGAAGCTTTCTTT
j_call: TRBJ2-1; d_call: TRBD2; v_call: TRBV15; clone_size: once; cdr3_aa: CATSAAGLAAYNEQFF; cdr3_nt: TGTGCCACCAGCGCCGCGGGACTAGCAGCCTACAATGAGCAGTTCTTC
j_call: TRBJ2-3; d_call: -; v_call: TRBV11-1; clone_size: -; cdr3_aa: CASSLRVTDTQYF; cdr3_nt: TGTGCCAGCAGTCTTAGGGTGACAGATACGCAGTATTTT
j_call: TRBJ2-1; d_call: TRBD2; v_call: TRBV30; clone_size: -; cdr3_aa: CAWSLAAEQFF; cdr3_nt: TGTGCCTGGAGCCTAGCGGCAGAGCAGTTCTTC
j_call: TRBJ1-1; d_call: -; v_call: TRBV5-1; clone_size: once; cdr3_aa: CASSSLRLNTEAFF; cdr3_nt: TGCGCCAGCAGCTCGCTACGATTGAACACTGAAGCTTTCTTT
j_call: TRBJ2-1; d_call: TRBD2; v_call: TRBV9; clone_size: -; cdr3_aa: CASSPTGLPKTYNEQFF; cdr3_nt: TGTGCCAGCAGCCCCACGGGACTACCCAAAACCTACAATGAGCAGTTCTTC
j_call: TRBJ2-2; d_call: -; v_call: TRBV19; clone_size: -; cdr3_aa: CASSIDQYTGELFF; cdr3_nt: TGTGCCAGTAGTATAGATCAGTACACCGGGGAGCTGTTTTTT
j_call: TRBJ2-1; d_call: TRBD2; v_call: TRBV2; clone_size: -; cdr3_aa: CATPTVAGIPTTRDEQFF; cdr3_nt: TGTGCCACCCCAACGGTAGCGGGAATCCCAACCACAAGGGATGAGCAGTTCTTC
j_call: TRBJ1-1; d_call: -; v_call: TRBV7-8; clone_size: -; cdr3_aa: CASSPGTQNTEAFF; cdr3_nt: TGTGCCAGCAGCCCCGGGACACAGAACACTGAAGCTTTCTTT
j_call: TRBJ1-4; d_call: -; v_call: TRBV29-1; clone_size: -; cdr3_aa: CSGRTTNEKLFF; cdr3_nt: TGCAGCGGTCGCACAACTAATGAAAAACTGTTTTTT
j_call: TRBJ2-4; d_call: TRBD2; v_call: TRBV10-2; clone_size: -; cdr3_aa: CASSDVGRADSNIQYF; cdr3_nt: TGCGCCAGCAGTGATGTCGGGAGGGCGGATTCGAACATTCAGTACTTC
j_call: TRBJ2-7; d_call: TRBD1; v_call: TRBV5-1; clone_size: -; cdr3_aa: CASRKTGVIHEQYF; cdr3_nt: TGCGCCAGCAGGAAGACAGGGGTGATCCACGAGCAGTACTTC
j_call: TRBJ2-5; d_call: -; v_call: TRBV29-1; clone_size: -; cdr3_aa: CSTRTGETQYF; cdr3_nt: TGCAGCACCCGAACTGGGGAGACCCAGTACTTC
j_call: TRBJ2-7; d_call: TRBD2; v_call: TRBV9; clone_size: -; cdr3_aa: CASSVGTTAREQYF; cdr3_nt: TGTGCCAGCAGCGTCGGGACTACCGCTCGGGAGCAGTACTTC
j_call: TRBJ2-4; d_call: TRBD1; v_call: TRBV7-8; clone_size: -; cdr3_aa: CASSLVWGQGGKNIQYF; cdr3_nt: TGTGCCAGCAGCTTAGTTTGGGGACAGGGAGGGAAAAACATTCAGTACTTC
j_call: TRBJ2-7; d_call: -; v_call: TRBV5-1; clone_size: -; cdr3_aa: CASSLDSGDSYEQYF; cdr3_nt: TGCGCCAGCAGCTTGGACTCGGGAGACTCCTACGAGCAGTACTTC
j_call: TRBJ1-1; d_call: -; v_call: TRBV5-1; clone_size: -; cdr3_aa: CASSRLAPNTEAFF; cdr3_nt: TGCGCCAGCAGCCGCTTGGCCCCGAACACTGAAGCTTTCTTT
j_call: TRBJ2-7; d_call: -; v_call: TRBV10-2; clone_size: -; cdr3_aa: CASSESIGPLSHEQYF; cdr3_nt: TGCGCCAGCAGTGAGTCGATAGGGCCTTTGTCCCACGAGCAGTACTTC
j_call: TRBJ2-2; d_call: TRBD2; v_call: TRBV5-1; clone_size: few; cdr3_aa: CASSRRTSGRSGELFF; cdr3_nt: TGCGCCAGCAGCCGAAGGACTAGCGGGAGATCCGGGGAGCTGTTTTTT
j_call: TRBJ1-2; d_call: -; v_call: TRBV4-1; clone_size: -; cdr3_aa: CASSQDPNGANQNLFYGYTF; cdr3_nt: TGCGCCAGCAGCCAAGATCCTAACGGGGCAAACCAAAATTTGTTCTATGGCTACACCTTC
j_call: TRBJ2-2; d_call: -; v_call: TRBV6-1; clone_size: -; cdr3_aa: CASSEASGGRDTGELFF; cdr3_nt: TGTGCCAGCAGTGAAGCTAGCGGAGGGCGGGACACCGGGGAGCTGTTTTTT
j_call: TRBJ2-5; d_call: TRBD2; v_call: TRBV25-1; clone_size: -; cdr3_aa: CASSRGSGSSFVTQYF; cdr3_nt: TGTGCCAGCAGCAGGGGTAGCGGGAGTTCGTTCGTGACCCAGTACTTC
j_call: TRBJ2-2; d_call: TRBD2; v_call: TRBV2; clone_size: -; cdr3_aa: CASFPGGTGELFF; cdr3_nt: TGTGCCAGCTTCCCCGGGGGGACCGGGGAGCTGTTTTTT